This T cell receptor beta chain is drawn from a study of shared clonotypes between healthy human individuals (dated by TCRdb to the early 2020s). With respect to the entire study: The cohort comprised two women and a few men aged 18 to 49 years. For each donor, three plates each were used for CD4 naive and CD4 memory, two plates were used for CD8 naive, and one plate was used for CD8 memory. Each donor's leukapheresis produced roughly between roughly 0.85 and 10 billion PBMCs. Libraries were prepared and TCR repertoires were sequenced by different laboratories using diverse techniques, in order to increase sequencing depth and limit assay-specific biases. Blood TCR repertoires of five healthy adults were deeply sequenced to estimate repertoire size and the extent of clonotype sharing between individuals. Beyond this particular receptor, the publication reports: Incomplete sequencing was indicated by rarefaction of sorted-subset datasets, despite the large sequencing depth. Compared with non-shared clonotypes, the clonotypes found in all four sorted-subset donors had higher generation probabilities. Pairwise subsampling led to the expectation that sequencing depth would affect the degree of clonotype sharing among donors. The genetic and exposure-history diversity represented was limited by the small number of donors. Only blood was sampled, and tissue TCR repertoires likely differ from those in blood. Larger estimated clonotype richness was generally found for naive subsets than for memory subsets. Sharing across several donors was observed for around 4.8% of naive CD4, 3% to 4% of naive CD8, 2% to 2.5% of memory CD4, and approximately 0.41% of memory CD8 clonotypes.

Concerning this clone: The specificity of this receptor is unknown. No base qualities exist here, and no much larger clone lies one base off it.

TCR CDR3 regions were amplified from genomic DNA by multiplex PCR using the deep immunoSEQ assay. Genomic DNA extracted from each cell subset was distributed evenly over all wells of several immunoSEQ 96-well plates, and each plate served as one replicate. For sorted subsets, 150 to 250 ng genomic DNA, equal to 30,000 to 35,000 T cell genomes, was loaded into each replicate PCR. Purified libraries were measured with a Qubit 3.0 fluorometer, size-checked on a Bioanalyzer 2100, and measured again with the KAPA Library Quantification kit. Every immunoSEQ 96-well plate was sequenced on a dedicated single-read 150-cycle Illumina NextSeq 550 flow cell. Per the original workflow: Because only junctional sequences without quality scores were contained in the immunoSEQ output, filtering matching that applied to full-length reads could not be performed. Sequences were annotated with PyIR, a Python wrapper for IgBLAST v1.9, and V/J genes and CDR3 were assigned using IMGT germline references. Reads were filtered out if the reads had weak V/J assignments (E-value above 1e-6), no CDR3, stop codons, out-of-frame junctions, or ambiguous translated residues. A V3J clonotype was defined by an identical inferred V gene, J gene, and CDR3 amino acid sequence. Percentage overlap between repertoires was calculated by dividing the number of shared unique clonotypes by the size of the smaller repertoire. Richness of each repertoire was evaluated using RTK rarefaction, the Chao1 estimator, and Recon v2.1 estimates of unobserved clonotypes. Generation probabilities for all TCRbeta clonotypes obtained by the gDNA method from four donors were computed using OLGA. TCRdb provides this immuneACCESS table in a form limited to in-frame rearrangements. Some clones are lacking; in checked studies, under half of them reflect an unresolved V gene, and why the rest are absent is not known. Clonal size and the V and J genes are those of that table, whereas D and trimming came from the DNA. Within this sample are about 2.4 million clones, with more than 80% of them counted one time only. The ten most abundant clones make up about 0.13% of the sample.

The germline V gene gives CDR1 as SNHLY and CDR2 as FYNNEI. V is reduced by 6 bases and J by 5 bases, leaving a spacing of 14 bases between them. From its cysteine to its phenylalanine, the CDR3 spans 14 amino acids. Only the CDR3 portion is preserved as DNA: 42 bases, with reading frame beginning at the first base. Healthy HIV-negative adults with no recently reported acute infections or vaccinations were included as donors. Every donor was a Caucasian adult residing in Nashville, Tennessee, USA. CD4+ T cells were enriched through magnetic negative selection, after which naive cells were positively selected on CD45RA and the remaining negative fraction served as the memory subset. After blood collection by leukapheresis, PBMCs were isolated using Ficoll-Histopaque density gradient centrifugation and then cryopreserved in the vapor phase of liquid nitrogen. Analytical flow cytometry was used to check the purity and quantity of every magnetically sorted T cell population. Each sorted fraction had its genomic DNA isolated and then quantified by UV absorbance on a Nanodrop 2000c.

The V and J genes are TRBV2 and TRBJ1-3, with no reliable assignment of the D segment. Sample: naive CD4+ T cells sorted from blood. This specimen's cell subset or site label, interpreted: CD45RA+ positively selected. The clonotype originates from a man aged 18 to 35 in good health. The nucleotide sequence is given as TGTGCCAGCAGCGATCGGACGGCCCGAAACACCATATATTTT. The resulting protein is CASSDRTARNTIYF.